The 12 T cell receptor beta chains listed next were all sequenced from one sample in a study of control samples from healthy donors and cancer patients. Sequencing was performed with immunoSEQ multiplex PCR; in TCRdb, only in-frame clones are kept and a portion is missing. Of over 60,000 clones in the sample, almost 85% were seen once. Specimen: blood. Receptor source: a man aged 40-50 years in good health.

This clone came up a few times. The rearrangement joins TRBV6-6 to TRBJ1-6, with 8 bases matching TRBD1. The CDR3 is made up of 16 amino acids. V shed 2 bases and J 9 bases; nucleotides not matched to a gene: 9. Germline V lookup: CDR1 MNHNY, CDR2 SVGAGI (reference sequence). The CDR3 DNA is TGTGCCAGCAGTTACCTAGGACAGGGCCGAGCTTCACCCCTCCACTTT. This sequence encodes CASSYLGQGRASPLHF.

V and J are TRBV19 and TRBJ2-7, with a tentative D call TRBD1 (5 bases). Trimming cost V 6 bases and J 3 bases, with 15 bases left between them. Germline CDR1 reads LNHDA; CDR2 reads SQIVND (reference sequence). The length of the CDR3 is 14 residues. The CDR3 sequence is CASRGAGLGYEQYF. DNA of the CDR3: TGTGCCAGTAGAGGGGCCGGGTTGGGCTACGAGCAGTACTTC.

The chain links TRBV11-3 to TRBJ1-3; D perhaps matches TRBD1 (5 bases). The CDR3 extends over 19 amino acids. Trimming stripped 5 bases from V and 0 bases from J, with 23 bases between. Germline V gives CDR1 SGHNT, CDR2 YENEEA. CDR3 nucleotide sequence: TGTGCCAGCAGCGTATTCCGGAGCAGGGTCTCAAACTCTGGAAACACCATATATTTT. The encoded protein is CASSVFRSRVSNSGNTIYF.

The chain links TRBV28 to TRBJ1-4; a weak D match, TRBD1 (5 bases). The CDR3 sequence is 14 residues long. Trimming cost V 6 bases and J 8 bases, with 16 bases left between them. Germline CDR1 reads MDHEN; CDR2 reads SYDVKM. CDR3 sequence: CASSPPGEGEKLFF. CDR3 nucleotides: TGTGCCAGCAGCCCCCCCGGGGAGGGGGAAAAACTGTTTTTT.

CDR3 nucleotides: TGTGCCAGCAGCCCCGGGAGGGGAGGTACCGGGGAGCTGTTTTTT. Protein sequence: CASSPGRGGTGELFF. The chain couples TRBV5-4 to TRBJ2-2; 8 bases line up with TRBD2. The length of the CDR3 is 15 residues. The V gene end was trimmed by 4 bases and the J gene end by 5 bases; junction bases not matched to a gene: 7. Germline V gene sequence: CDR1 SGHNT, CDR2 YYREEE (reference sequence).

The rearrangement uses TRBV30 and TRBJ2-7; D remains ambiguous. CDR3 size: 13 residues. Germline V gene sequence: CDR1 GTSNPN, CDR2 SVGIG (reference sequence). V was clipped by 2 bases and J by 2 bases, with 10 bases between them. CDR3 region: CAWSQAVTYEQYF. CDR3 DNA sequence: TGTGCCTGGAGTCAGGCTGTAACCTACGAGCAGTACTTC.

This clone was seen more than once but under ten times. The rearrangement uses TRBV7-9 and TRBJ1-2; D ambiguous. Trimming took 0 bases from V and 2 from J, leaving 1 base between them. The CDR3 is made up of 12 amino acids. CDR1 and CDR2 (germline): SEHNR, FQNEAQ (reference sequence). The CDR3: CASSLANYGYTF. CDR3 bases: TGTGCCAGCAGCTTAGCCAACTATGGCTACACCTTC.

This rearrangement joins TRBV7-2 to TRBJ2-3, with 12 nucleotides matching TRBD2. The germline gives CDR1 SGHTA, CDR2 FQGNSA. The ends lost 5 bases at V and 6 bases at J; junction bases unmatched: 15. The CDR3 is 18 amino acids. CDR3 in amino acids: CASSAIPSSGRARDTQYF. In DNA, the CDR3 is TGTGCCAGCAGCGCTATCCCCTCTAGCGGGAGGGCCAGGGATACGCAGTATTTT.

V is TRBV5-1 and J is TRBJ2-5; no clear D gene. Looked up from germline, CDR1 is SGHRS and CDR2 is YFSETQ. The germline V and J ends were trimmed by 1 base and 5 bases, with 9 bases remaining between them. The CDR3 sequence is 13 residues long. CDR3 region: CASSLISWETQYF. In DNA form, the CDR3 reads TGCGCCAGCAGCTTGATCAGTTGGGAGACCCAGTACTTC. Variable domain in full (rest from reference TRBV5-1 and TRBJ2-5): KAGVTQTPRYLIKTRGQQVTLSCSPISGHRSVSWYQQTPGQGLQFLFEYFSETQRNKGNFPGRFSGRQFSNSRSEMNVSTLELGDSALYLCASSLISWETQYFGPGTRLLVL.

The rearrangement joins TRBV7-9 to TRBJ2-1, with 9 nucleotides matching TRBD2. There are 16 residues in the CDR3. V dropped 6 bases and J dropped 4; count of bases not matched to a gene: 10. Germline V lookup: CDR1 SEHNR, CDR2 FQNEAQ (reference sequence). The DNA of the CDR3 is TGTGCCAGCAGACCAAACAGCGGGGGGAAATACAATGAGCAGTTCTTC. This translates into CASRPNSGGKYNEQFF.

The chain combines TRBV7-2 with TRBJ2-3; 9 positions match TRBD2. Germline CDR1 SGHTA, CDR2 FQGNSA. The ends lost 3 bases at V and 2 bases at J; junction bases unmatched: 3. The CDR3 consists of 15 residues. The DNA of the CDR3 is TGTGCCAGCAGCTTGGCGGGAGGGGTCACAGATACGCAGTATTTT. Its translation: CASSLAGGVTDTQYF.

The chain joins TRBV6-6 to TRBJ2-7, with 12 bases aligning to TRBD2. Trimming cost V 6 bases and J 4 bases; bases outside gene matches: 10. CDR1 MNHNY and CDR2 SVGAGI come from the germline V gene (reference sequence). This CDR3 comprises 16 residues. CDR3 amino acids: CASRNPGTSGFYEQYF. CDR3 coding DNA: TGTGCCAGCAGGAATCCGGGGACTAGCGGGTTTTACGAGCAGTACTTC.